These 23 T cell receptor beta chains originate from one sample sequenced in a study of T cell responses to AZD1222 COVID-19 vaccine. TCRdb's copy holds only in-frame clones and misses some; the assay was immunoSEQ multiplex PCR. The table lists about 150,000 clones, about 90% of them singletons. The sample in question was peripheral blood, obtained on day 0 of AZD1222 vaccination. Receptors originate from an adult in good health.

The chain joins TRBV4-2 to TRBJ1-2; 7 nucleotides match TRBD1. The V gene end was trimmed by 5 bases and the J gene end by 8 bases; junction bases not matched to a gene: 14. CDR3 length: 15 residues. Germline values: CDR1 LGHNA, CDR2 YNFKEQ. CDR3 in DNA: TGTGCCAGCAGCTCCAGGACAGGTCCCGGGAGGGGCTACACCTTC. This sequence encodes CASSSRTGPGRGYTF.

The rearrangement links TRBV29-1 to TRBJ2-6, with D possibly being TRBD1 or TRBD2 (5 bases each). This CDR3 contains 15 residues. The germline V and J ends were trimmed by 1 base and 2 bases, with 9 bases remaining between them. CDR1 is SQVTM, CDR2 ANQGSEA, per germline. The CDR3, as DNA: TGCAGCGTTGAAGGGGGGTATGCTGGGGCCAACGTCCTGACTTTC. This codes for CSVEGGYAGANVLTF.

CDR3 residues: CATSNPGTAYEQYF. The CDR3 bases are TGTGCCACTTCGAACCCCGGGACAGCCTACGAGCAGTACTTC. The rearrangement joins TRBV6-5 to TRBJ2-7, with 7 bases fitting TRBD1. Germline V lookup: CDR1 MNHEY, CDR2 SVGAGI. Trimming took 10 bases from V and 2 from J; bases not matched to a gene: 11. This CDR3 is 14 amino acids long.

This chain links TRBV5-6 with TRBJ1-4; D is uncertain. Germline loops: CDR1 SGHDT, CDR2 YYEEEE. The CDR3 spans 14 residues. Trimming pared 3 bases from V and 4 bases from J, leaving 10 bases between. CDR3 coding DNA: TGTGCCAGCAGCTCCCTCGCGGGTAATGAAAAACTGTTTTTT. This translates into CASSSLAGNEKLFF.

The chain employs TRBV6-5 and TRBJ1-6; D unresolved. From germline, CDR1 is MNHEY and CDR2 SVGAGI. The CDR3 runs 16 residues. Trimming took off 3 bases at V and 7 bases at J, with 16 bases between the two ends. The CDR3 is CASSYRGSQRNSPLHF. Here the CDR3 DNA reads TGTGCCAGCAGTTATCGGGGTTCGCAGCGAAATTCACCCCTCCACTTT.

This clone was recorded once. J is TRBJ2-5 and V is TRBV5-1, with TRBD1 matching over 12 bases. This CDR3 spans 14 amino acids. V lost 7 bases and J lost 5; bases outside the gene matches: 6. Germline V lookup: CDR1 SGHRS, CDR2 YFSETQ. The CDR3 sequence is CASGGTGGGETQYF. The DNA of the CDR3 is TGCGCCAGCGGAGGGACAGGGGGCGGGGAGACCCAGTACTTC.

The chain is built from TRBV5-1 and TRBJ2-5; D perhaps matches TRBD1 (6 bases). V lost 4 bases, J lost 1 base, and 17 bases lay in between. CDR3 size: 16 residues. In germline, CDR1 is SGHRS, CDR2 YFSETQ. CDR3: CASSRALQGFQETQYF. In DNA, the CDR3 is TGCGCCAGCAGCCGGGCCCTACAGGGTTTCCAAGAGACCCAGTACTTC.

This sequence joins TRBV5-1 and TRBJ2-2; tentatively, D is TRBD1 or TRBD2 (5 bases each). The CDR3 is 13 amino acids. Trimming left V 6 bases short and J 3 bases short, with 9 bases between. Germline V gene lookup returns CDR1 SGHRS and CDR2 YFSETQ. CDR3 region: CASTQGDTGELFF. The CDR3 region has the DNA TGCGCCAGCACGCAGGGAGACACCGGGGAGCTGTTTTTT.

The gene calls are TRBV11-2 and TRBJ2-7, with 10 bases lining up with TRBD1. V lost 5 bases, J lost 4 bases, and 2 bases stayed unmatched. Germline CDR1 SGHAT, CDR2 FQNNGV. This CDR3 is 13 amino acids long. CDR3 sequence reads: CASSRDRGYEQYF. The CDR3 nucleotides read TGTGCCAGCAGCAGGGACAGGGGTTACGAGCAGTACTTC.

CDR3 sequence (DNA): TGTGCCAGCAGCCCGACAGATACGCAGTATTTT. Amino acids: CASSPTDTQYF. The V gene is TRBV11-2, the J gene TRBJ2-3, with D unresolved. The CDR3 sequence is 11 residues long. Germline CDR1 reads SGHAT; CDR2 reads FQNNGV. V dropped 5 bases and J dropped 3 bases, with 3 bases sitting between them.

The chain joins TRBV5-4 to TRBJ2-1, with 9 bases matching TRBD1. The germline V gene has CDR1 SGHNT and CDR2 YYREEE (reference sequence). The CDR3 runs to 15 residues. V shed 6 bases, J shed 5 bases, and the junction held 9 bases outside the gene matches. CDR3 sequence: CASKKGQGENNEQFF. DNA for the CDR3: TGTGCCAGCAAGAAGGGACAGGGAGAAAACAATGAGCAGTTCTTC.

V is TRBV10-1 and J is TRBJ1-3; D remains ambiguous. The CDR3 totals 13 residues. From germline, CDR1 is WNHNN and CDR2 SYGVQD (reference sequence). Trimming took 4 bases from V and 2 from J, leaving 6 bases between them. CDR3 nucleotides: TGCGCCAGCAGTGCTGGGACTGGAAACACCATATATTTT. Residues: CASSAGTGNTIYF.

The genes are TRBV19 and TRBJ1-2; TRBD1 is a possible D gene (6 bases). V was cut by 3 bases and J by 4 bases, with 12 bases left in between. Germline V gene data show CDR1 as LNHDA and CDR2 as SQIVND (reference sequence). The length of the CDR3 is 14 residues. CDR3 in DNA: TGTGCCAGTAGTATCCAGACAGGCCGCTATGGCTACACCTTC. As protein: CASSIQTGRYGYTF.

The CDR3 DNA follows: TGCAGTGCTAGTAAGAACACTGAAGCTTTCTTT. As protein: CSASKNTEAFF. The V call is TRBV20-1, the J call TRBJ1-1; D unclear. The CDR3 has 11 amino acids. CDR1 and CDR2 (germline): DFQATT, SNEGSKA (reference sequence). V was shortened by 3 bases and J by 1 base, with 3 bases between the two germline ends.

V usage is TRBV5-1 and J usage is TRBJ1-1, with 7 bases fitting TRBD1. V lost 4 bases, J lost 0 bases, and 9 bases stayed unmatched. Germline V gene sequence: CDR1 SGHRS, CDR2 YFSETQ. This CDR3 is built from 16 residues. CDR3 bases: TGCGCCAGCAGCCCCAGGGGGGGGGCCATGAACACTGAAGCTTTCTTT. Encoded protein: CASSPRGGAMNTEAFF.

The chain uses TRBV10-2 and TRBJ1-6; D is undetermined. The V and J ends lost 8 bases and 7 bases respectively, with 18 bases between them. CDR3 size: 15 residues. Germline CDR1 reads WSHSY; CDR2 reads SAAADI. Here the CDR3 reads CASWRPPNPNSPLHF. For the CDR3, the DNA is TGCGCCAGCTGGAGGCCCCCCAACCCAAATTCACCCCTCCACTTT.

The V gene is TRBV29-1, the J gene TRBJ1-1; D gene ambiguous. The V gene lost 7 bases and the J gene lost 2 bases, with 14 bases spanning the gap. This CDR3 contains 13 residues. From germline, CDR1 is SQVTM and CDR2 ANQGSEA. CDR3 DNA sequence: TGCAGCGCTCGGAAAATGAGCAACACTGAAGCTTTCTTT. Protein sequence: CSARKMSNTEAFF.

This CDR3 reads CATSREGGPGELFF. DNA of the CDR3: TGTGCCACCAGCAGAGAGGGGGGGCCCGGGGAGCTGTTTTTT. The J gene is TRBJ2-2, the V gene TRBV15; possibly TRBD2 for D (7 bases). From germline, CDR1 is LNHNV and CDR2 YYDKDF (reference sequence). This CDR3 comprises 14 residues. V gave up 0 bases and J gave up 6 bases, with 8 bases separating them.

The V call is TRBV7-9, the J call TRBJ1-5; D not certain. V was shortened by 5 bases and J by 7 bases, with 9 bases between the two germline ends. CDR3 size: 12 residues. Germline V gene data show CDR1 as SEHNR and CDR2 as FQNEAQ (reference sequence). The CDR3 sequence is CASSQEPQPQHF. CDR3 coding DNA: TGTGCCAGCAGCCAAGAGCCCCAGCCCCAGCATTTT. Full variable domain (outside the CDR3, taken from reference TRBV7-9 and TRBJ1-5): DTGVSQNPRHKITKRGQNVTFRCDPISEHNRLYWYRQTLGQGPEFLTYFQNEAQLEKSRLLSDRFSAERPKGSFSTLEIQRTEQGDSAMYLCASSQEPQPQHFGDGTRLSIL.

This sequence joins TRBV11-2 and TRBJ1-2, with a possible D match to TRBD1 (6 bases). The CDR3 runs 12 residues. V was shortened by 5 bases and J by 7 bases, with 11 bases between the two germline ends. Germline V gene sequence: CDR1 SGHAT, CDR2 FQNNGV. The CDR3: CASSPGEVGYTF. The CDR3 coding sequence is TGTGCCAGCAGCCCAGGGGAGGTTGGCTACACCTTC.

This chain joins TRBV18 and TRBJ2-1; D is perhaps TRBD2 (5 bases). The CDR3 has 15 residues. The V end was cut by 2 bases, the J end by 3 bases, with 11 bases between. Germline-derived CDR1 and CDR2 are KGHSH and LQKENI. CDR3 nucleotide sequence: TGTGCCAGCTCACCAAACAGCGGACTCTACAATGAGCAGTTCTTC. Translated, it gives CASSPNSGLYNEQFF.

The chain joins TRBV21-1 to TRBJ1-5. TRBV21-1 is a known pseudogene. The CDR3 covers 14 residues. The CDR3 loop is CASSNRPLGQPQHF. DNA of the CDR3: TGTGCCAGCAGCAATCGACCCCTTGGCCAGCCCCAGCATTTT.

The chain links TRBV7-2 to TRBJ2-5; D may match TRBD1 or TRBD2 (5 bases each). CDR1 SGHTA and CDR2 FQGNSA come from the germline V gene. The CDR3 loop spans 13 amino acids. The V gene lost 3 bases and the J gene lost 11 bases, with 16 bases spanning the gap. CDR3: CASSFLGTAAQYF. The CDR3 nucleotides read TGTGCCAGCAGCTTCCTAGGGACGGCGGCTCAGTACTTC. Full variable domain (rest looked up from reference TRBV7-2 and TRBJ2-5): GAGVSQSPSNKVTEKGKDVELRCDPISGHTALYWYRQSLGQGLEFLIYFQGNSAPDKSGLPSDRFSAERTGGSVSTLTIQRTQQEDSAVYLCASSFLGTAAQYFGPGTRLLVL.